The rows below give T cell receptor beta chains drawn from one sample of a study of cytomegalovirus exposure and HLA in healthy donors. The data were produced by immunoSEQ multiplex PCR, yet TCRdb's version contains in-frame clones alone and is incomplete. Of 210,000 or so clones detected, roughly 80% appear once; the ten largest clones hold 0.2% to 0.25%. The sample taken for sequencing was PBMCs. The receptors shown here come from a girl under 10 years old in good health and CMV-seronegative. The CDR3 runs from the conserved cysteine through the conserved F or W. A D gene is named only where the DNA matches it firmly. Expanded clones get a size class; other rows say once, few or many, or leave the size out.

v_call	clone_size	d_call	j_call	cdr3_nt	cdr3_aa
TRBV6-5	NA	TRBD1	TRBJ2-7	TGTGCCAGCAAACAGGGGTACGAGCAGTACTTC	CASKQGYEQYF
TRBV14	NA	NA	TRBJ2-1	TGTGCCAGCAGCGATCGACTGAGCTCCTACAATGAGCAGTTCTTC	CASSDRLSSYNEQFF
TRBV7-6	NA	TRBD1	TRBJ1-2	TGTGCCAGCAGCTCACGCCGGGACAGGGAATATGGCTACACCTTC	CASSSRRDREYGYTF
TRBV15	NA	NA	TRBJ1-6	TGTGCCACCAGCCAGGACTCCCTTGGGGATAATTCACCCCTCCACTTT	CATSQDSLGDNSPLHF
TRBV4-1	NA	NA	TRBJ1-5	TGCGCCAGCAGCCAAATGATAATTTACACTCAGCCCCAGCATTTT	CASSQMIIYTQPQHF
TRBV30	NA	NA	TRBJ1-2	TGTGCCTGGGAAAGGGAGAATGGCTACACCTTC	CAWERENGYTF
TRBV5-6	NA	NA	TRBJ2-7	TGTGCCAGCAGCACCCCCCAGGGCCCACTCTGGTCCTACGAGCAGTACTTC	CASSTPQGPLWSYEQYF
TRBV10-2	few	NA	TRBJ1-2	TGCGCCAGCAGTTTTATTGTGAAACCGCCATCGACGGGAGGGTATGGCTACACCTTC	CASSFIVKPPSTGGYGYTF
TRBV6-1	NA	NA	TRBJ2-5	TGTGCCAGCACGAAATACCCGGAGCAAGAGACCCAGTACTTC	CASTKYPEQETQYF
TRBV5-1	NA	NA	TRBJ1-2	TGCGCCAGCAGCTTGGACAGCCGGTCTAACTATGGCTACACCTTC	CASSLDSRSNYGYTF
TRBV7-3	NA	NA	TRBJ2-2	TGTGCCAGCAGCATAAACAGGGAAGTGGGGGAGCTGTTTTTT	CASSINREVGELFF
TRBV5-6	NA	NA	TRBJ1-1	TGTGCCAGCAGCTCTACATCATTGGGGCGCCTGGGAACTTTCTTT	CASSSTSLGRLGTFF
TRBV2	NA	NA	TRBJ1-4	TGTGCCAGCAGCGCGGGGGGGCTTGAAAAACTGTTTTTT	CASSAGGLEKLFF
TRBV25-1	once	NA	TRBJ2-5	TGTGCCAGCACTATCGCTGAGACCCAGTACTTC	CASTIAETQYF
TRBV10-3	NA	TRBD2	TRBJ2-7	TGTGCCATCAGTGAGCAGGCTAGCGGACCCTACGAGCAGTACTTC	CAISEQASGPYEQYF
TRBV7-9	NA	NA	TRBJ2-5	TGTGCCAGCAGCTTACGTAGCCTTCAAGAGACCCAGTACTTC	CASSLRSLQETQYF
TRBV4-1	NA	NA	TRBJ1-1	TGCGCCAGCAGCCAAGTCGACCTTGGAGGCACTGAAGCTTTCTTT	CASSQVDLGGTEAFF
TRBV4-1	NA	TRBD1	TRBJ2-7	TGCGCCAGCAGCCAAGGGACAGGGGAACGCGAGCAGTACTTC	CASSQGTGEREQYF
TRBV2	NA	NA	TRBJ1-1	TGTGCCAGCAGGCCCCCAGGGGCTGGGGCCACGAACACTGAAGCTTTCTTT	CASRPPGAGATNTEAFF
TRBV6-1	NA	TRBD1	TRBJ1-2	TGTGCCAGCAGTGAAAGGCCCGGGACAGGGAACTATGGCTACACCTTC	CASSERPGTGNYGYTF
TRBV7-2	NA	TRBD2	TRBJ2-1	TGTGCCAGCAGCTCCCGGACTAGCGGGGGCAATGAGCAGTTCTTC	CASSSRTSGGNEQFF
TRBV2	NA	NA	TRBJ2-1	TGTGCCAGCAGGGACCCTGTGGCTAGCGGAGGGGGTGAGCAGTTCTTC	CASRDPVASGGGEQFF
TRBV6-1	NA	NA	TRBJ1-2	TGTGCCAGCAGTGAGGTTGCGATAATAACTAATGGCTACACCTTC	CASSEVAIITNGYTF
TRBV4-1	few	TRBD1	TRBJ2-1	TGCGCCAGCAGCCAAGGCCCGGCTCGGGACAGGGTTTCTGAGCAGTTCTTC	CASSQGPARDRVSEQFF
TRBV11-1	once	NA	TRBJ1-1	TGTGCCAGCAGCTTAGTGCCCCAGGGGATGAACACTGAAGCTTTCTTT	CASSLVPQGMNTEAFF
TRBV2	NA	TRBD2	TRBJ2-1	TGTGCCAGCGGGGGACTAGCGACGTACAATGAGCAGTTCTTC	CASGGLATYNEQFF
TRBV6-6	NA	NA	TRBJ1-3	TGTGCCAGCAGCCGGGGAGGTTCTGGAAACACCATATATTTT	CASSRGGSGNTIYF
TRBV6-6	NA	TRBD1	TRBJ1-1	TGTGCCAGCAGTTACTCAGACAGGGGATCGGGGGGTACTTTCTTT	CASSYSDRGSGGTFF
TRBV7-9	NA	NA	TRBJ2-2	TGTTCCACCTCTAGTACCACCGGGGAGCTGTTTTTT	CSTSSTTGELFF
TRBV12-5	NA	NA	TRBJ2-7	TGTGCTAGTTGTTTATCGGGAAGCTACGAGCAGTACTTC	CASCLSGSYEQYF
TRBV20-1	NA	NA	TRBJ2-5	TGCAGTACGAGGGTACAAGAGACCCAGTACTTC	CSTRVQETQYF
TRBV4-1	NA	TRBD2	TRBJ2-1	TGCGCCAGCAGCCAGGGCGGGAGCGCCTTGGAGCAGTTCTTC	CASSQGGSALEQFF
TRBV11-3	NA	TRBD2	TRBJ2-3	TGTGCCAGCAGCCATTCCCTGGGGGAGGGGACCCGGGCGCAGTATTTT	CASSHSLGEGTRAQYF
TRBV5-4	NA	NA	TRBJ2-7	TGTGCCAGCAGCTTAGCGCCTGCCTACGAGCAGTACTTC	CASSLAPAYEQYF
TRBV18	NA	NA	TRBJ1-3	TGTGCCAGCTCACCGACTGGTGGAAACACCATATATTTT	CASSPTGGNTIYF
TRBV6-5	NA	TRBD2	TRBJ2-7	TGTGCCAGCAGTACTCGCGGGGGGACCTACGAGCAGTACTTC	CASSTRGGTYEQYF
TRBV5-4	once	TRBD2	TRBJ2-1	TGTGCCAGCAGCCCAGAACTAGCGGGGTGGCACAATGAGCAGTTCTTC	CASSPELAGWHNEQFF
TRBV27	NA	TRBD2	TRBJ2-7	TGTGCCAGCAGTTTAATGCTAGCGGGAGCCGGGGGGGAGCAGTACTTC	CASSLMLAGAGGEQYF
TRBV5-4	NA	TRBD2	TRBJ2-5	TGTGCCAGCAGCTTGGCGGTAGCGGGGGAAGAGACCCAGTACTTC	CASSLAVAGEETQYF
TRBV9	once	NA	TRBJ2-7	TGTGCCAGCAGCGTAGCCCCAGGATTAACCTACGAGCAGTACTTC	CASSVAPGLTYEQYF
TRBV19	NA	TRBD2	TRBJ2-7	TGTGCCAGTAGTATAGGACTAGCGGGACCCTACGAGCAGTACTTC	CASSIGLAGPYEQYF